This T cell receptor (beta chain) was identified during a study of blood T cell repertoires in COVID-19. As for the study in general: COVID-19 samples, acute and convalescent, were from the United States, Italy and Spain. PBMCs, B-cell-depleted T cells, or T cells provided the cDNA or gDNA that made up the material.

V was pared by 5 bases and J by 6 bases, with 25 bases between. Per germline, CDR1 GTSNPN and CDR2 SVGIG (reference sequence). The CDR3 has 17 residues. Under the authors' procedure: Cell counts per sample came from amplifying reference gene primers. TCRdb keeps only in-frame clones here, not all; method: immunoSEQ multiplex PCR. The V and J calls and the clone size are those of that table, but D and trimming were determined from the DNA. The sample carries 170,000 or so clones, roughly 83% recorded once. The TCR originated in a man in his late teens or twenties with active or convalescent COVID-19. This chain links TRBV30 with TRBJ1-4, with TRBD1 as a possible D gene (6 bases). The specimen sequenced was peripheral blood. CDR3 coding DNA: TGTGCCTGGGGGATTGGACAGATGGCGGGGGGAGATGAAAAACTGTTTTTT. Its protein is CAWGIGQMAGGDEKLFF.